Listed below are T cell receptor beta chains from one sample, sequenced in a study of PD-L1 blockade in urothelial cancer. Clones were sequenced by immunoSEQ multiplex PCR, and TCRdb holds only the in-frame ones, with some missing. The sample has 100,000 to 150,000 clones, approximately 84% seen once. Sequenced here: PBMCs, sampled around atezolizumab (anti-PD-L1) treatment. These receptors all stem from a man aged 50-59 years with urothelial cancer. Each CDR3 is given with its conserved first and last residue. The order of the fields is clone size, V gene, J gene, D gene, CDR3 protein, CDR3 DNA. D genes are given only for firm matches. For some rows the clone size is stated as once, few or many, or as a class when expanded; others skip it.

size: once; V: TRBV11-3; J: TRBJ2-2; D: TRBD1; CDR3: CASSSRGLAGELFF; DNA: TGTGCCAGCAGCTCCAGGGGGTTGGCCGGGGAGCTGTTTTTT
size: NA; V: TRBV18; J: TRBJ2-7; D: TRBD2; CDR3: CASSPERDRNEQYF; DNA: TGTGCCAGCTCACCAGAGCGGGATAGGAACGAGCAGTACTTC
size: NA; V: TRBV9; J: TRBJ1-2; D: NA; CDR3: CASSPPGGNYGYTF; DNA: TGTGCCAGCAGCCCCCCCGGGGGAAACTATGGCTACACCTTC
size: NA; V: TRBV9; J: TRBJ2-1; D: TRBD2; CDR3: CASSVATGASGDYNEQFF; DNA: TGTGCCAGCAGCGTAGCTACAGGCGCTAGCGGAGATTACAATGAGCAGTTCTTC
size: NA; V: TRBV7-9; J: TRBJ2-1; D: NA; CDR3: CAPSGPSYNEQFF; DNA: TGTGCCCCCTCAGGGCCGTCCTACAATGAGCAGTTCTTC
size: NA; V: TRBV19; J: TRBJ2-7; D: TRBD2; CDR3: CASSTLAGGDYEQYF; DNA: TGTGCCAGTAGTACACTAGCGGGAGGAGACTATGAGCAGTACTTC
size: NA; V: TRBV5-6; J: TRBJ2-7; D: NA; CDR3: CASSLDYEQYF; DNA: TGTGCCAGCAGCCTAGACTACGAGCAGTACTTC
size: NA; V: TRBV14; J: TRBJ2-3; D: NA; CDR3: CASSQRQDSTSYF; DNA: TGTGCCAGCAGCCAACGTCAGGACTCTACGTCGTATTTT
size: once; V: TRBV7-8; J: TRBJ2-3; D: NA; CDR3: CASSFTSRTDTQYF; DNA: TGTGCCAGCAGCTTCACTAGCCGCACAGATACGCAGTATTTT
size: NA; V: TRBV27; J: TRBJ1-1; D: TRBD1; CDR3: CASSLRGLGTEAFF; DNA: TGTGCCAGCAGTTTAAGGGGGCTGGGGACTGAAGCTTTCTTT
size: NA; V: TRBV20-1; J: TRBJ2-7; D: TRBD2; CDR3: CSAGLAAEQYF; DNA: TGCAGTGCAGGACTAGCGGCCGAGCAGTACTTC
size: once; V: TRBV11-2; J: TRBJ1-5; D: NA; CDR3: CASSLAAGEYSNQPQHF; DNA: TGTGCCAGCAGCTTAGCGGCCGGGGAGTATAGCAATCAGCCCCAGCATTTT
size: NA; V: TRBV5-4; J: TRBJ2-3; D: TRBD1; CDR3: CASSLGTVKTDTQYF; DNA: TGTGCCAGCAGCTTAGGGACAGTGAAAACAGATACGCAGTATTTT
size: NA; V: TRBV6-5; J: TRBJ1-6; D: NA; CDR3: CASSYSRDTNSPLHF; DNA: TGTGCCAGCAGTTACTCCCGGGACACAAATTCACCCCTCCACTTT
size: NA; V: TRBV5-1; J: TRBJ1-4; D: TRBD1; CDR3: CASSGSDRGKLFF; DNA: TGCGCCAGCAGCGGATCGGACAGGGGAAAACTGTTTTTT
size: NA; V: TRBV5-4; J: TRBJ2-7; D: TRBD1; CDR3: CASSLEAGGLYEQYF; DNA: TGTGCCAGCAGCTTGGAGGCAGGGGGCCTGTACGAGCAGTACTTC
size: NA; V: TRBV28; J: TRBJ1-1; D: NA; CDR3: CASSALGGNTEAFF; DNA: TGTGCCAGCAGTGCCCTCGGGGGAAACACTGAAGCTTTCTTT
size: NA; V: TRBV6-5; J: TRBJ1-6; D: TRBD1; CDR3: CASKKGGQLNSPLHF; DNA: TGTGCCAGCAAAAAGGGGGGACAGCTGAATTCACCCCTCCACTTT
size: NA; V: TRBV27; J: TRBJ2-3; D: TRBD1; CDR3: CASSNPGTDGDTQYF; DNA: TGTGCCAGCAGTAACCCCGGGACAGATGGAGATACGCAGTATTTT
size: NA; V: TRBV2; J: TRBJ2-1; D: NA; CDR3: CASSEIGNEQFF; DNA: TGTGCCAGCAGTGAAATCGGCAATGAGCAGTTCTTC